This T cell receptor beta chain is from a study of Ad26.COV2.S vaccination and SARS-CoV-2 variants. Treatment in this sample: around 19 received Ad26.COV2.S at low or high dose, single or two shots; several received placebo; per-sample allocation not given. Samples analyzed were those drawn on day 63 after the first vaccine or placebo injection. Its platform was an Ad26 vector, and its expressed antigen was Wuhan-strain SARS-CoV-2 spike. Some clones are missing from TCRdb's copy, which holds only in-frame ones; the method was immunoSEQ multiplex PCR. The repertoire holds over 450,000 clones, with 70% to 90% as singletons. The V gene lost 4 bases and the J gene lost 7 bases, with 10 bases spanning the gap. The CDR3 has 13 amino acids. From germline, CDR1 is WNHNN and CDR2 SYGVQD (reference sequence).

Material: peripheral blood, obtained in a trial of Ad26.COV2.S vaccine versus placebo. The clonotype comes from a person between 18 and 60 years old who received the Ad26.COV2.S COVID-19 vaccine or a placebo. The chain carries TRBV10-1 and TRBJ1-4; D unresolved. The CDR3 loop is CASSVEGPEKLFF. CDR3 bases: TGCGCCAGCAGTGTCGAAGGGCCTGAAAAACTGTTTTTT.